This TCR beta chain derives from a study of response to subunit inactivated influenza vaccine. Findings of the study overall: New T cells are recruited in small numbers by each seasonal influenza vaccination, according to the authors' suggestion.

A single record per CDR3 protein comes from TCRdb applying MiXCR to the RT-PCR reads. In the table there are about 500,000 distinct CDR3 sequences, approximately 16% of which are singletons. Many counts were recorded for this clonotype. Its antigen is unidentified. The CDR3 is 13 residues long. With 1 base removed from V and 7 bases from J, the gap between germline ends came to 8 bases. The V gene is TRBV12-3 or TRBV12-4, the J gene TRBJ1-5; D gene ambiguous. The material sequenced was CD4+ T cells sorted from PBMCs, taken around 25 months after vaccination. The sequence came from a man in his fifties or sixties who received an inactivated influenza vaccine. The CDR3: CASSLGSGQPQHF. CDR3 nucleotides: TGTGCCAGCAGTTTAGGTTCGGGGCAGCCCCAGCATTTT.